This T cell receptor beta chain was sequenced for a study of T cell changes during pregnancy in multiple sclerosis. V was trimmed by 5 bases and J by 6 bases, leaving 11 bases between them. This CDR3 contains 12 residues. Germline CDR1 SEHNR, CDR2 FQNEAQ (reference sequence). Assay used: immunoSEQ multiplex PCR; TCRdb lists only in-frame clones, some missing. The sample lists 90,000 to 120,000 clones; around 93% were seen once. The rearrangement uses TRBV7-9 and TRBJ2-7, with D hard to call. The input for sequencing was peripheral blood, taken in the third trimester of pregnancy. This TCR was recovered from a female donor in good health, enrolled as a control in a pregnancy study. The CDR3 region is CASSLGYLEQYF. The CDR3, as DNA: TGTGCCAGCAGCCTCGGGTACCTCGAGCAGTACTTC.